This entry lists 25 T cell receptor beta chains sequenced from one sample in a study of T-cell memory formation after mild COVID-19. TCRdb re-called the 5' RACE reads through MiXCR, storing one row per CDR3 protein. The sample lists roughly 280,000 distinct CDR3 sequences, under 8.5% occurring once. The sample comprised PBMCs or a T cell subset sorted from them (not recorded which). These TCRs come from a man between 18 and 29 years old who had mild COVID-19 (a few samples of this study predate the infection). Cell type and time point are not known.

A few counts support this clonotype. The genes are TRBV20-1 and TRBJ2-7; 11 bases are shared with TRBD2. The CDR3 loop spans 18 amino acids. Germline V lookup: CDR1 DFQATT, CDR2 SNEGSKA (reference sequence). J lost 2 bases, V lost 0 bases, and 12 bases had no gene match. Here the CDR3 reads CSARDPGASGGTPYEQYV. CDR3 bases: TGCAGTGCTAGAGATCCCGGGGCTAGCGGGGGGACTCCCTACGAGCAGTACGTC.

At least ten counts were recorded for this clonotype. The genes are TRBV12-3 or TRBV12-4 and TRBJ2-5; no reliable D call. The CDR3 consists of 13 residues. V gave up 8 bases and J gave up 0 bases, with 10 bases separating them. The CDR3 nucleotides read TGTGCCAGCGTCTCCTATAACCAAGAGACCCAGTACTTC. Encoded protein: CASVSYNQETQYF.

This clonotype was recorded at least ten times. The chain recombines TRBV5-1 with TRBJ2-2; TRBD2 matches at 7 bases. Germline V gives CDR1 SGHRS, CDR2 YFSETQ. This CDR3 contains 14 residues. Trimming at V came to 4 bases and at J to 3 bases, leaving 3 bases not matched to a gene. The CDR3 DNA sequence: TGCGCCAGCAGCCGGGGAGGGGACACCGGGGAGCTGTTTTTT. Translation: CASSRGGDTGELFF. Filled out from reference TRBV5-1 and TRBJ2-2, the complete variable domain reads KAGVTQTPRYLIKTRGQQVTLSCSPISGHRSVSWYQQTPGQGLQFLFEYFSETQRNKGNFPGRFSGRQFSNSRSEMNVSTLELGDSALYLCASSRGGDTGELFFGEGSRLTVL.

In DNA, the CDR3 is TGCGCCAGCAGCCAAGAACCATCAAGGAACACTGAAGCTTTCTTT. Translated, it gives CASSQEPSRNTEAFF. This chain connects TRBV4-3 to TRBJ1-1, with D uncertain. CDR1 and CDR2 (germline): LGHNA, YSLEER. V was trimmed by 0 bases and J by 1 base, leaving 9 bases between them. The CDR3 runs 15 residues.

The sample holds a few counts of this clonotype. This chain uses TRBV18 with TRBJ2-7; D is ambiguous. The CDR3 runs to 15 residues. V was pared by 3 bases and J by 2 bases, with 14 bases between. Germline V lookup: CDR1 KGHSH, CDR2 LQKENI. CDR3 residues: CASSPTMVFAYEQYF. Here the CDR3 DNA reads TGTGCCAGCTCACCCACGATGGTTTTCGCCTACGAGCAGTACTTC. The full variable domain, in which reference TRBV18 and TRBJ2-7 provide the parts outside the CDR3, is NAGVMQNPRHLVRRRGQEARLRCSPMKGHSHVYWYRQLPEEGLKFMVYLQKENIIDESGMPKERFSAEFPKEGPSILRIQQVVRGDSAAYFCASSPTMVFAYEQYFGPGTRLTVT.

J is TRBJ2-5 and V is TRBV29-1; D may be TRBD1 (6 bases). This CDR3 contains 16 residues. CDR1 SQVTM and CDR2 ANQGSEA come from the germline V gene. V was cut by 0 bases and J by 7 bases, with 21 bases left in between. The CDR3 nucleotides read TGCAGCGTTGAAGATCGCTCAGGGGCCCGGGTAGGGACCCAGTACTTC. It codes for CSVEDRSGARVGTQYF.

This clonotype was counted only a few times. The chain links TRBV3-1 to TRBJ2-3, with 11 bases aligning to TRBD2. The CDR3 covers 17 residues. V gave up 1 base and J gave up 6 bases; unmatched junction bases: 9. CDR1 and CDR2 from the germline V gene are LGHDT and YNNKEL (reference sequence). The CDR3 here is CASSQAGTSGTRDTQYF. CDR3 in DNA: TGTGCCAGCAGCCAAGCCGGGACTAGCGGTACTAGGGATACGCAGTATTTT.

Regarding this clonotype: A read error may produce the germline difference seen at one junction end. The gene calls are TRBV7-9 and TRBJ1-6, with D unclear. The V gene's germline CDR1 is SEHNR and CDR2 FQNEAQ (reference sequence). The CDR3 contains 10 residues. The CDR3 coding sequence is TGTGCCAGAAGCTCGAGGGTTCTCCACTTT. It yields the protein CARSSRVLHF.

The chain employs TRBV7-7 and TRBJ2-1; D is uncertain. This CDR3 spans 14 amino acids. CDR1 and CDR2 from the germline V gene are SSHAT and FNYEAQ (reference sequence). V gave up 1 base and J gave up 5 bases, with 9 bases separating them. Here the CDR3 reads CASSLGRSNNEQFF. The CDR3 nucleotides read TGTGCCAGCAGCTTAGGGCGGAGTAACAATGAGCAGTTCTTC.

A few counts support this clonotype. The V and J genes are TRBV12-1 and TRBJ2-7; the table's D call, TRBD2, was not checked against the DNA. TRBV12-1 is designated a pseudogene. The CDR3 has 15 amino acids. The CDR3 DNA follows: TGTGCCAGCAGCTTTATGGAGGGCACCCCCTACGAGCAGTACGTC. Amino acid sequence: CASSFMEGTPYEQYV.

This chain uses TRBV18 with TRBJ1-1; 10 bases line up with TRBD1. V trimming: 3 bases; J trimming: 6 bases; junction bases outside the gene matches: 10. Germline-derived CDR1 and CDR2 are KGHSH and LQKENI. This CDR3 has 16 residues. The DNA of the CDR3 is TGTGCCAGCTCACCGGCTCGGGGACAGGGGTACGCTGAAGCTTTCTTT. It specifies CASSPARGQGYAEAFF.

This clonotype was counted a few times. The J gene is TRBJ1-1, the V gene TRBV7-2; 10 bases fit TRBD1. CDR3 size: 17 residues. CDR1 and CDR2 (germline): SGHTA, FQGNSA. Trimming took 1 base from V and 4 from J; bases not matched to a gene: 9. The CDR3 sequence: CASSLVYGTGVSTEAFF. In nucleotides, the CDR3 is TGTGCCAGCAGCTTAGTATACGGGACAGGGGTCAGCACTGAAGCTTTCTTT.

V and J are TRBV5-1 and TRBJ2-2; D uncertain. CDR3 size: 13 residues. The V end lost 4 bases, the J end lost 5 bases, and 9 bases lay between the germline ends. Germline values: CDR1 SGHRS, CDR2 YFSETQ. DNA of the CDR3: TGCGCCAGCAGCGACTCGGAAACCGGGGAGCTGTTTTTT. This gives the protein CASSDSETGELFF.

This clonotype has more than one count but fewer than ten. This chain joins TRBV3-1 and TRBJ1-5; 9 nucleotides agree with TRBD1. The V gene's germline CDR1 is LGHDT and CDR2 YNNKEL (reference sequence). The CDR3 runs to 14 residues. With 3 bases clipped from V and 5 bases from J, the junction kept 2 bases outside the gene matches. The CDR3 DNA sequence: TGTGCCAGCAGCCAGGGACAGGGTTATCAGCCCCAGCATTTT. Its protein product is CASSQGQGYQPQHF.

The V and J genes are TRBV6-6 and TRBJ2-3; D is unclear. This CDR3 spans 11 amino acids. The V gene's germline CDR1 is MNHNY and CDR2 SVGAGI (reference sequence). Deletions cut 8 bases from V and 4 bases from J, with 7 bases between. CDR3 sequence reads: CASWSPDTQYF. CDR3 nucleotide sequence: TGTGCCAGCTGGAGCCCAGATACGCAGTATTTT.

The V and J genes are TRBV7-3 and TRBJ2-7, with TRBD2 matching over 7 bases. V shed 0 bases, J shed 1 base, and the junction held 3 bases outside the gene matches. This CDR3 is built from 15 residues. Germline lookup yields CDR1 SGHTA and CDR2 FQGTGA. CDR3 sequence (DNA): TGTGCCAGCAGCTTAACGTTGGGAGGGTCCTACGAGCAGTACTTC. This sequence encodes CASSLTLGGSYEQYF.

This clonotype showed up just a few times. V and J are TRBV6-5 and TRBJ2-5; D gene ambiguous. CDR1 MNHEY and CDR2 SVGAGI come from the germline V gene. This CDR3 comprises 15 residues. V was trimmed by 4 bases and J by 5 bases, leaving 17 bases between them. The CDR3 sequence: CASSSPAKTGETQYF. CDR3 nucleotides: TGTGCCAGCAGTTCCCCAGCGAAAACTGGGGAGACCCAGTACTTC.

The rearrangement uses TRBV18 and TRBJ1-2; D not resolved. CDR1 KGHSH and CDR2 LQKENI come from the germline V gene. This CDR3 has 16 residues. The ends were cut back, 4 bases at V and 7 bases at J, with 22 bases in the middle. CDR3 in amino acids: CASSLAADARTAGYTF. CDR3 nucleotide sequence: TGTGCCAGCTCACTTGCTGCCGATGCCCGCACTGCTGGCTACACCTTC.

The J gene is TRBJ2-3, the V gene TRBV6-5; D is possibly TRBD2 (6 bases). The CDR3 is made up of 14 amino acids. The germline V gene has CDR1 MNHEY and CDR2 SVGAGI. V lost 6 bases and J 2 bases, leaving 12 bases between the germline ends. The CDR3, as DNA: TGTGCCAGCAGGGCTAGCGACGACACAGATACGCAGTATTTT. Its protein product is CASRASDDTDTQYF.

The J gene is TRBJ2-1, the V gene TRBV21-1. TRBV21-1 corresponds to a pseudogene. CDR3 length: 13 amino acids. CDR3 sequence (DNA): TGTGCCAGCAGCAAAGTCCAGGACAATGAGCAGTTCTTC. Encoded protein: CASSKVQDNEQFF.

As to this clonotype: At one end the junction does not follow the germline gene, possibly because of a read error. This chain links TRBV12-3 or TRBV12-4 with TRBJ2-3; 10 nucleotides match TRBD1. The CDR3 is 13 residues long. The CDR3, as DNA: TGTGCCAGTAGTTTGGGACAGGGGAGAACGCAGTATTTT. It translates to CASSLGQGRTQYF.

This clonotype was observed a few times. The CDR3 region has the DNA TGCGCCAGCAGCCAGGCTACAGGGGGCTCCTACAATGAGCAGTTCTTC. Translated, it gives CASSQATGGSYNEQFF. This rearrangement joins TRBV4-1 to TRBJ2-1, with TRBD1 matching 8 bases. The ends lost 3 bases at V and 0 bases at J; junction bases unmatched: 4. The length of the CDR3 is 16 residues. From germline, CDR1 is MGHRA and CDR2 YSYEKL.

J is TRBJ2-1 and V is TRBV27; 10 positions agree with TRBD2. The germline V gene has CDR1 MNHEY and CDR2 SMNVEV (reference sequence). The J segment lost 2 bases and the V segment lost 4 bases, leaving 14 bases of the junction unmatched. This CDR3 is 19 amino acids long. The CDR3 spells CASSSPGGPSGGTYNEQFF. DNA for the CDR3: TGTGCCAGCAGTTCCCCCGGGGGCCCTAGCGGGGGTACCTACAATGAGCAGTTCTTC.

This chain joins TRBV27 and TRBJ2-2; 7 bases line up with TRBD1. The junction had 7 bases not matched to a gene; V was cut back by 2 bases and J by 7 bases. Germline V gene sequence: CDR1 MNHEY, CDR2 SMNVEV (reference sequence). The CDR3 loop spans 15 amino acids. The CDR3 loop is CASSLTTGVIGELFF. The CDR3 bases are TGTGCCAGCAGTTTAACTACAGGGGTTATCGGGGAGCTGTTTTTT.

The chain joins TRBV20-1 to TRBJ1-1; D might be TRBD1 (6 bases). V gave up 6 bases and J gave up 10 bases, with 21 bases separating them. CDR3 length: 13 amino acids. Germline V CDR1 and CDR2: DFQATT, SNEGSKA (reference sequence). CDR3 coding DNA: TGCAGTGCCCTACTGGGAGGGGGAGAGAGAGCTTTCTTT. It encodes CSALLGGGERAFF.